A selection of T cell receptor beta chains follows, all from one sample in a study of immune evolution from preneoplasia to lung adenocarcinoma. This table comes from immunoSEQ multiplex PCR, and its TCRdb copy is limited to in-frame clones, with some not included. The repertoire holds some 37,000 clones, with around 74% as singletons. The material sequenced was FFPE invasive lung adenocarcinoma tissue. These TCRs come from a person aged 55 to 75 with lung adenocarcinoma. Each CDR3 is given with its conserved first and last residue. D genes are given only for firm matches. Clone size is given for some rows only: seen once, a few or many times, or a class if the clone is expanded.

j_gene | v_gene | abundance | d_gene | CDR3nt | CDR3aa
TRBJ2-5 | TRBV2 | few | NA | TGTGCCAGCAGTTACACAGGGCACCAAGAGACCCAGTACTTC | CASSYTGHQETQYF
TRBJ1-1 | TRBV5-5 | NA | NA | TGTGCCAGCAGCTTGGCAGGGTGGAACACTGAAGCTTTCTTT | CASSLAGWNTEAFF
TRBJ2-1 | TRBV9 | NA | TRBD2 | TGTGCCAGCAGCCCTAGCGGGTCCTACAATGAGCAGTTCTTC | CASSPSGSYNEQFF
TRBJ1-1 | TRBV6-5 | NA | NA | TGTGCCAGCAGACGGGTGCCCTTCACTGAAGCTTTCTTT | CASRRVPFTEAFF
TRBJ1-1 | TRBV30 | NA | NA | TGTGCCTGGAGGAACACTGAAGCTTTCTTT | CAWRNTEAFF
TRBJ2-2 | TRBV16 | NA | NA | TGTGCCAGCAGCCAACGGGGGACCGGGGAGCTGTTTTTT | CASSQRGTGELFF
TRBJ2-2 | TRBV30 | NA | TRBD1 | TGTGCCTGGAGATCCCGGGACAGCTACACCGGGGAGCTGTTTTTT | CAWRSRDSYTGELFF
TRBJ2-4 | TRBV4-2 | NA | NA | TGTGCCAGCAGCCCCCAGGACGGTTCCAAAAACATTCAGTACTTC | CASSPQDGSKNIQYF
TRBJ2-1 | TRBV28 | NA | TRBD2 | TGTGCCAGCAGACGGGGGGGACTAGCGGACCACAATGAGCAGTTCTTC | CASRRGGLADHNEQFF
TRBJ2-1 | TRBV7-6 | NA | TRBD2 | TGTGCCAGCACTCCTAGTAGTAGCGGGTTTGACAATGAGCAGTTCTTC | CASTPSSSGFDNEQFF
TRBJ1-1 | TRBV9 | few | NA | TGTGCCAGCAGCAGAGAAGAAGGGGTCGGGTTGAACACTGAAGCTTTCTTT | CASSREEGVGLNTEAFF
TRBJ2-1 | TRBV5-1 | NA | TRBD2 | TGCGCCAGCAGCTTGGGGGAGACTAGCAGGAATGAGCAGTTCTTC | CASSLGETSRNEQFF
TRBJ2-7 | TRBV2 | NA | NA | TGTGCCAGCAGTGAATATAGTGAGACGACGCAGTACTTC | CASSEYSETTQYF
TRBJ2-2 | TRBV11-3 | NA | NA | TGTGCCAGCAGCTTAGTAGAGACCGGGGAGCTGTTTTTT | CASSLVETGELFF